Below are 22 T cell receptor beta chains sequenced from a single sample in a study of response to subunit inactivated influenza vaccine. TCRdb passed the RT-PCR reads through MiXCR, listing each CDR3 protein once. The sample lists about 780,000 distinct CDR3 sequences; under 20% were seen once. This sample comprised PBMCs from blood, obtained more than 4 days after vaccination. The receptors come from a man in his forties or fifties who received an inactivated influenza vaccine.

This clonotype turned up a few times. CDR3 sequence (DNA): TGTGCCAGCAGTTTACCCGGGGCTGCTGAAGCTTTCTTT. Amino acid sequence: CASSLPGAAEAFF. V gene TRBV12-3 or TRBV12-4 combines with J gene TRBJ1-1, with D perhaps matching TRBD1 (5 bases). This CDR3 is built from 13 residues. The V end lost 2 bases, the J end lost 6 bases, and 10 bases lay between the germline ends.

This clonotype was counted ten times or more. CDR3 nucleotide sequence: TGCAGTGTTCCGGACAGACGCTTGACCAATACGCAGTATTTT. Translating it yields CSVPDRRLTNTQYF. The V call is TRBV20-1, the J call TRBJ2-3; D is perhaps TRBD1 (6 bases). Trimming removed 7 bases at V and 7 bases at J, with 21 bases between. The CDR3 length is 14 residues. Per the germline V gene, CDR1 is DFQATT and CDR2 is SNEGSKA (reference sequence).

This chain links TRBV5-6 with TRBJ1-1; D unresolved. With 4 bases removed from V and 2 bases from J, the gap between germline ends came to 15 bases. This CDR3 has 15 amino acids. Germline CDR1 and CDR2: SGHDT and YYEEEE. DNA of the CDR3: TGTGCCAGCAGCAAGTTACCGACGGGAAACACTGAAGCTTTCTTT. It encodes CASSKLPTGNTEAFF.

Written as DNA, the CDR3 is TGCAGTGCTAGCGACTCACCGAACACCGGGGAGCTGTTTTTT. Encoded protein: CSASDSPNTGELFF. The rearrangement links TRBV20-1 to TRBJ2-2, with D hard to call. Per germline, CDR1 DFQATT and CDR2 SNEGSKA (reference sequence). The CDR3 is 14 residues long. V was pared by 3 bases and J by 0 bases, with 8 bases between.

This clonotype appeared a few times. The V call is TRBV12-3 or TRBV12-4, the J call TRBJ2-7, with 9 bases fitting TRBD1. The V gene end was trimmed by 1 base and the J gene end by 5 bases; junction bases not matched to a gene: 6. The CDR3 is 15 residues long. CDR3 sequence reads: CASSLGPGQGNEQYF. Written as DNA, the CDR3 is TGTGCCAGCAGTTTAGGCCCGGGACAGGGAAACGAGCAGTACTTC.

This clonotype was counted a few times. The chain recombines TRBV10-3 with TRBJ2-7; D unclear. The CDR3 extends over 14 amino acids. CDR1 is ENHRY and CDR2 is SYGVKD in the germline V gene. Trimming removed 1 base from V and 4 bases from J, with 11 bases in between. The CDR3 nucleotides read TGTGCCATCAGTGAGTTGGCAGGAATTTACGAGCAGTACTTC. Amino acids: CAISELAGIYEQYF.

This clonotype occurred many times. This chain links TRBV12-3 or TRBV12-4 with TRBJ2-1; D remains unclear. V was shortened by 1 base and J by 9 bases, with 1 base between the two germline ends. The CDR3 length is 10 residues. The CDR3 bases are TGTGCCAGCAGTTTAGGTGAGCAGTTCTTC. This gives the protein CASSLGEQFF.

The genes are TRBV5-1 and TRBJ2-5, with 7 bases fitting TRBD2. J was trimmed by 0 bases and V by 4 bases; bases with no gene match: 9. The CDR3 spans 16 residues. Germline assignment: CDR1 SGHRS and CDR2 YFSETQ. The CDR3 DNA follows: TGCGCCAGCAGCCGTGAGGGCGGGGGTTACCAAGAGACCCAGTACTTC. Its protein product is CASSREGGGYQETQYF.

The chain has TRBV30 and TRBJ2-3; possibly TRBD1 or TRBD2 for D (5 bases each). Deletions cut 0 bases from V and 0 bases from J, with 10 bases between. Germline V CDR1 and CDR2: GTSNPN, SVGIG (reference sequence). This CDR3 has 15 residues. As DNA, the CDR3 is TGTGCCTGGAGTGTAACCGGGGCGAGCACAGATACGCAGTATTTT. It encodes CAWSVTGASTDTQYF.

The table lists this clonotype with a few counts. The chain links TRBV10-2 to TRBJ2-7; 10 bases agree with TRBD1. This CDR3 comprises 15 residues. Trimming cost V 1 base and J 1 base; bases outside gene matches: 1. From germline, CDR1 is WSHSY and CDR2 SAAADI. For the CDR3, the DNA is TGCGCCAGCAGTGAGTTGGGACAGGGGTCCTACGAGCAGTACTTC. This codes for CASSELGQGSYEQYF.

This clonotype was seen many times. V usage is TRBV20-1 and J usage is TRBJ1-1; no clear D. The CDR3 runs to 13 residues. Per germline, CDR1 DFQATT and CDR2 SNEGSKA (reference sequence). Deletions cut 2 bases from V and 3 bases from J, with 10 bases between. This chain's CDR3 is CSARSAGDTEAFF. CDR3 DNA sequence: TGCAGTGCTAGAAGTGCCGGGGACACTGAAGCTTTCTTT.

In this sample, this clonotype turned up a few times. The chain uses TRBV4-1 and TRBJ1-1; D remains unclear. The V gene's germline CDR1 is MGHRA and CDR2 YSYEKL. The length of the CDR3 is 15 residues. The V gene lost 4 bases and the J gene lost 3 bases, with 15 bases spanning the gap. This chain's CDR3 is CASSLTPDSYTEAFF. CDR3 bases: TGCGCCAGCAGCCTAACACCGGATTCGTACACTGAAGCTTTCTTT.

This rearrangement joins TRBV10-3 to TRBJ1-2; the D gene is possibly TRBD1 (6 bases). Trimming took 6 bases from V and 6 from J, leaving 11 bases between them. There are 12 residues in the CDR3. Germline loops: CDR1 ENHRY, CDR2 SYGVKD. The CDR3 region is CAIRGSGDGYTF. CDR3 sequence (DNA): TGTGCCATCAGAGGTTCAGGGGATGGCTACACCTTC.

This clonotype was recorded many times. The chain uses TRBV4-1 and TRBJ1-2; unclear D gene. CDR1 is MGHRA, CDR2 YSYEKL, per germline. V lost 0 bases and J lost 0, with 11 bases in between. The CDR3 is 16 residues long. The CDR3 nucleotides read TGCGCCAGCAGCCAAGAAGTGGCAGGTACTAACTATGGCTACACCTTC. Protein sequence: CASSQEVAGTNYGYTF.

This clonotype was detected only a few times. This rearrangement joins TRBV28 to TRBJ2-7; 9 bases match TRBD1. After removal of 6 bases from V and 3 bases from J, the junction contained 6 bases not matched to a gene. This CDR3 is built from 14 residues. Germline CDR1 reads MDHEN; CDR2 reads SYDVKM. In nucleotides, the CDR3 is TGTGCCAGCAGCCGGGACAGGGTTGACTACGAGCAGTACTTC. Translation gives CASSRDRVDYEQYF.

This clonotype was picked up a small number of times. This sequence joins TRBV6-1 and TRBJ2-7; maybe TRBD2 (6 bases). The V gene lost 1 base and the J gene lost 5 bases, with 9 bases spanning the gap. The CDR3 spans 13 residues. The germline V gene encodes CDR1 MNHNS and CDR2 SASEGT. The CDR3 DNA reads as TGTGCCAGCAGTGAAGTTCGGAGGGACGAGCAGTACTTC. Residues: CASSEVRRDEQYF.

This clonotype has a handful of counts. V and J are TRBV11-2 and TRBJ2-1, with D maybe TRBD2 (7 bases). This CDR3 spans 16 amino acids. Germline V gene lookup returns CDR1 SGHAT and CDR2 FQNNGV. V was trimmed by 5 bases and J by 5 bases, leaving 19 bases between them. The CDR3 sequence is CASSLELGGPDNEQFF. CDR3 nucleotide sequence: TGTGCCAGCAGCCTGGAATTGGGGGGGCCGGACAATGAGCAGTTCTTC.

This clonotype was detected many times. The CDR3 protein is CASSLRQTYGYTF. CDR3 DNA: TGTGCCAGCAGTTTGAGGCAGACCTATGGCTACACCTTC. The chain employs TRBV27 and TRBJ1-2; the D is unclear. CDR1 and CDR2 (germline): MNHEY, SMNVEV (reference sequence). This CDR3 comprises 13 residues. The germline V and J ends were trimmed by 3 bases and 4 bases, with 9 bases remaining between them.

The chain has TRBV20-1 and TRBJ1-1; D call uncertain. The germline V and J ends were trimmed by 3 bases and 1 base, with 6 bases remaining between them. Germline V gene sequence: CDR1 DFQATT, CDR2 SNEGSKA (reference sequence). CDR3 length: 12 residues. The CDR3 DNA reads TGCAGTGCTAGTACGGGGAACACTGAAGCTTTCTTT. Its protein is CSASTGNTEAFF.

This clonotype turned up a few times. CDR3 in DNA: TGTGCCAGCAGTTACGGAGGACAGGGGACCTATAATTCACCCCTCCACTTT. It encodes CASSYGGQGTYNSPLHF. This rearrangement joins TRBV6-5 to TRBJ1-6, with 9 bases aligning to TRBD1. The V and J ends lost 2 bases and 2 bases, in that order; junction bases with no gene match: 4. CDR1 is MNHEY, CDR2 SVGAGI, per germline. The CDR3 sequence is 17 residues long.

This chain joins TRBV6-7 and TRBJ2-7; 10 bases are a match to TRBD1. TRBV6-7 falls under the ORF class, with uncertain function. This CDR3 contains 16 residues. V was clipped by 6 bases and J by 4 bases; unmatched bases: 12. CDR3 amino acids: CASRRCGQGEKYEQYF. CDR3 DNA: TGTGCCAGCAGACGATGCGGACAGGGGGAGAAGTACGAGCAGTACTTC.

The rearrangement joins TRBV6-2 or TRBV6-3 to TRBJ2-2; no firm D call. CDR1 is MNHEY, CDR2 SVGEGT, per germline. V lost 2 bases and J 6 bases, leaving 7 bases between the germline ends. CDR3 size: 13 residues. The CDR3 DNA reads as TGTGCCAGCAGTTACACCCGATCCGGGGAGCTGTTTTTT. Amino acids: CASSYTRSGELFF.